The present TCR beta chain was sequenced within a study of shared clonotypes between healthy human individuals. Clones were read by immunoSEQ multiplex PCR, and TCRdb kept only the in-frame ones, dropping some. This table holds roughly 2.2 million clones, more than 85% found once. CDR3 length: 15 residues. J lost 7 bases, V lost 3 bases, and 9 bases had no gene match. Germline CDR1 and CDR2: SGDLS and YYNGEE. The material sequenced was naive CD4+ T cells from PBMCs. Subset meaning: CD45RA+ positively selected. This rearrangement joins TRBV9 to TRBJ1-2; 10 bases map to TRBD1. The clonotype comes from a man between 18 and 35 years old in good health. Some clones in this sample may be carry-over from other donors' samples. CDR3 region: CASSAVPDRGLGYTF. DNA for the CDR3: TGTGCCAGCAGCGCGGTTCCCGACAGGGGGCTTGGCTACACCTTC.